The clone carrying this TCR beta chain was detected only a few times. Its antigen is undetermined. This sample is part of a study of blood T cells in healthy people across ages. Study summary: The capture of about one barcoded beta molecule per two T cells was achieved by template switching. Study-wide results and limits: There was no known CMV status for donors, so expanded clonotype changes were possibly confounded. Estimates of diversity drawn from one million T cells were considered underestimates.

Alongside a J-beta primer mix, a sample-barcoded 5' primer served in a second PCR lasting roughly 6 to 11 cycles. TCRdb fed the 5' RACE reads into MiXCR, producing one record per CDR3 protein. Of about 1.4 million distinct CDR3 sequences listed, 59% are singletons. Unmatched junction bases numbered 6, after V lost 4 bases and J lost 0 bases. The CDR3 contains 16 residues. The germline V gene encodes CDR1 LNHNV and CDR2 YYDKDF (reference sequence). This chain connects TRBV15 to TRBJ2-3; 8 positions agree with TRBD2. This sequence originates from a man aged 18 to 29 in good health. Sequencing was done on a sample of blood. CDR3: CATSTRAGASTDTQYF. As DNA, the CDR3 is TGTGCCACCAGCACCAGAGCGGGAGCGAGCACAGATACGCAGTATTTT. The full variable domain, rest sourced from reference TRBV15 and TRBJ2-3, is DAMVIQNPRYQVTQFGKPVTLSCSQTLNHNVMYWYQQKSSQAPKLLFHYYDKDFNNEADTPDNFQSRRPNTSFCFLDIRSPGLGDTAMYLCATSTRAGASTDTQYFGPGTRLTVL.